Sequencing of this T cell receptor (beta chain) was carried out in a study of blood T cell repertoires in COVID-19 (TCRdb year 2020). Study-level background: Collaborator samples came from the United States, Italy and Spain and covered acute and convalescent phases of COVID-19. A freely available public database, intended as a resource for researchers studying the immune response to SARS-CoV-2, is where the repertoires were released. The dataset comprised deeply sampled blood TCRbeta repertoires from subjects exposed to, actively infected with, or recovered from COVID-19. Samples came from the ongoing ImmuneRACE study (first 160 participants) plus 1,254 subjects from 6 global collaborators. Where HLA class I and class II types were available, the types were taken from metadata supplied by the sample provider, not from assay-based typing. The material from the prospective study consisted of cDNA or gDNA derived from T cells, B-cell-depleted T cells, or PBMCs. Nearly every sample came with metadata listing a de-identified subject ID, COVID-19 status, age in years and sex.

Turning to this clone: It has no known antigen specificity. Base qualities were left out, and no much larger clone turns up one base away.

V was cut back by 6 bases and J by 6 bases, leaving a gap of 17 bases between them. The cysteine opens and the phenylalanine closes a CDR3 of 14 amino acids. Solely the CDR3 DNA is kept, with 42 bases framed from the first base. For CDR1 and CDR2, the germline V gene lists MGHDK and SYGVNS. TCRbeta CDR3 regions were amplified from genomic DNA by means of the immunoSEQ Assay, a bias-controlled multiplex PCR. Per the original workflow: The number of nucleated cells in each sample was estimated by amplification of reference gene primers within the assay. To quantify the absolute abundance of each unique TCRbeta CDR3 rearrangement, sequence reads were collapsed and filtered. Productive Simpson clonality was computed per sample as the square root of Simpson's diversity index over productive rearrangements. The immuneACCESS repertoire file appears here via TCRdb, limited to in-frame rearrangements. These files lack a portion of the clones; in checked studies, under half of the deficit traces to unresolved V genes, and the cause of the others is not known. Clone size and the V and J calls come from that table; the DNA yielded D and trimming. Within this sample are 120,000 or so clones, with approximately 80% of them counted one time only. Roughly 15% of the sample is held by the ten biggest clonotypes.

The collaborating institutions used their own protocols to collect whole blood in K2EDTA tubes. For TCRbeta analysis, collaborators shipped samples as frozen whole blood, isolated PBMCs, or DNA extracted from either of those sample types. The investigation overall reported the following: The quantity of clinical and demographic metadata differed by source and by participant and was supplied without curation.

The TCR was taken from a woman between 45 and 60 years old with acute or convalescent COVID-19. Sample: peripheral blood. This chain is built from TRBV25-1 and TRBJ1-1; D gene: possibly TRBD1, on 6 matching bases. This receptor carries the CDR3 CASREQGKIAEAFF. Read as DNA, the sequence is TGTGCCAGCAGAGAACAGGGTAAAATCGCTGAAGCTTTCTTT.